Listed here is a single TCR beta chain. This record belongs to a study of cytomegalovirus exposure and HLA in healthy donors. The PCR was carried out with 60 Vbeta primers and 13 Jbeta primers. Clones were sequenced by immunoSEQ multiplex PCR, and TCRdb holds only the in-frame ones, with some missing. Among about 84,000 clones listed, around three fifths were seen once. At sampling all donors were nominally healthy, likely with unrecorded immune exposures. The receptor comes from a woman aged 40 to 50 in good health and CMV-seropositive. Sequenced material: PBMCs.

CDR3 amino acids: CASSAWTGGRDTQYF. The DNA of the CDR3 is TGTGCCAGCAGCGCCTGGACAGGGGGGAGGGATACGCAGTATTTT. The chain uses TRBV5-8 and TRBJ2-3, with 10 bases fitting TRBD1. The junction had 8 bases not matched to a gene; V was cut back by 4 bases and J by 6 bases. Germline V gene sequence: CDR1 SGHTS, CDR2 YDEGEE. This CDR3 region has 15 residues.